Listed here are 15 T cell receptor beta chains from one sample, sequenced in a study of blood T cell repertoires in COVID-19. Produced via immunoSEQ multiplex PCR; TCRdb's table is partial and in-frame only. This table has 200,000 to 250,000 clones, 80% appearing once. The source material was peripheral blood. The receptors derive from a woman in her 70s with acute or convalescent COVID-19.

The chain carries TRBV7-6 and TRBJ2-7; TRBD1 might be the D (7 bases). V was pared by 2 bases and J by 3 bases, with 14 bases between. The germline V gene has CDR1 SGHVS and CDR2 FNYEAQ. The CDR3 sequence is 15 residues long. The CDR3 DNA is TGTGCCAGCAGCTTATCGCAGGGGGGCAACTACGAGCAGTACTTC. Protein sequence: CASSLSQGGNYEQYF.

This clone was recorded a few times. This chain connects TRBV2 to TRBJ1-2, with D possibly matching TRBD1 (5 bases). Trimming pared 5 bases from V and 8 bases from J, leaving 18 bases between. The CDR3 sequence is 14 residues long. The germline V gene has CDR1 SNHLY and CDR2 FYNNEI. CDR3: CASSLTVGGEGYTF. As DNA, the CDR3 is TGTGCCAGCAGTCTAACAGTCGGGGGTGAGGGCTACACCTTC.

This chain joins TRBV29-1 and TRBJ2-5; 11 bases match TRBD1. The CDR3 length is 15 residues. The V and J ends lost 0 bases and 4 bases, in that order; junction bases with no gene match: 4. Germline CDR1 is SQVTM and CDR2 is ANQGSEA. In DNA form, the CDR3 reads TGCAGCGTTGAAGACAAAGGACAGGGGGCAGAGACCCAGTACTTC. Translation: CSVEDKGQGAETQYF.

The chain couples TRBV3-1 (or the pseudogene TRBV3-2) to TRBJ2-1; 13 nucleotides match TRBD2. Germline V CDR1 and CDR2: LGHDT, YNNKEL (reference sequence). Trimming cost V 4 bases and J 8 bases; bases outside gene matches: 5. The CDR3 has 15 residues. The CDR3 region has the DNA TGTGCCAGCAGCCCTCCGGGACTAGCGGGATATGAGCAGTTCTTC. It is translated as CASSPPGLAGYEQFF.

The gene calls are TRBV6-4 and TRBJ1-2, with TRBD1 as a possible D gene (5 bases). The CDR3 totals 11 residues. The V gene's germline CDR1 is MRHNA and CDR2 SNTAGT. Between the trimmed V and J ends, which lost 2 bases and 7 bases, there was a span of 5 bases. The CDR3 nucleotides read TGTGCCAGCAGTGACCAGGGTGGCTACACCTTC. Its protein product is CASSDQGGYTF.

By frequency in the sample, this clone is medium-sized (0.01 to 0.1%). This chain connects TRBV3-1 (or the pseudogene TRBV3-2) to TRBJ1-5; D gene unclear. The CDR3 extends over 14 amino acids. Trimming cost V 1 base and J 9 bases, with 13 bases left between them. Germline CDR1 LGHDT, CDR2 YNNKEL (reference sequence). The CDR3 loop reads CASSQGEGFGPQHF. The CDR3 coding sequence is TGTGCCAGCAGCCAAGGAGAGGGTTTTGGGCCCCAGCATTTT.

The CDR3 spells CAWSGLTTDTQYF. Written as DNA, the CDR3 is TGTGCCTGGAGTGGACTCACCACAGATACGCAGTATTTT. This chain uses TRBV30 with TRBJ2-3; D is undetermined. The CDR3 extends over 13 amino acids. Trimming took off 1 base at V and 2 bases at J, with 7 bases between the two ends. Germline-derived CDR1 and CDR2 are GTSNPN and SVGIG (reference sequence).

The chain combines TRBV7-2 with TRBJ2-1, with 8 bases matching TRBD1. This CDR3 contains 15 residues. V shed 3 bases, J shed 5 bases, and the junction held 6 bases outside the gene matches. Looked up from germline, CDR1 is SGHTA and CDR2 is FQGNSA. For the CDR3, the DNA is TGTGCCAGCAGCTTTATCGGACAGGGTAACAATGAGCAGTTCTTC. Amino acids: CASSFIGQGNNEQFF.

The V and J genes are TRBV5-1 and TRBJ2-7, with 14 bases lining up with TRBD2. Germline V gives CDR1 SGHRS, CDR2 YFSETQ. With 4 bases clipped from V and 4 bases from J, the junction kept 7 bases outside the gene matches. This CDR3 spans 16 amino acids. CDR3 DNA: TGCGCCAGCAGCCCGACAGGGACTAGCGGGAGTTACGAGCAGTACTTC. Its protein product is CASSPTGTSGSYEQYF.

The chain combines TRBV2 with TRBJ2-7, with 8 bases matching TRBD1. Germline CDR1 is SNHLY and CDR2 is FYNNEI. After removal of 10 bases from V and 1 base from J, the junction contained 9 bases not matched to a gene. This CDR3 spans 14 amino acids. The DNA of the CDR3 is TGTGCCAACGCCCGGGACAGGTTTTCCTACGAGCAGTACTTC. It is translated as CANARDRFSYEQYF.

This clone showed up just once. The V gene is TRBV19, the J gene TRBJ1-5; 8 bases fit TRBD1. J was trimmed by 2 bases and V by 7 bases; bases with no gene match: 4. The CDR3 covers 14 residues. Germline CDR1 and CDR2: LNHDA and SQIVND (reference sequence). The CDR3 DNA is TGTGCCAGTACCTCGACAGGGGGCAATCAGCCCCAGCATTTT. Translating gives CASTSTGGNQPQHF.

This clone was seen only a few times. V gene TRBV7-2 combines with J gene TRBJ2-7; 8 nucleotides line up with TRBD2. Per germline, CDR1 SGHTA and CDR2 FQGNSA. Trimming took 2 bases from V and 2 from J; bases not matched to a gene: 2. The CDR3 has 14 amino acids. The CDR3 protein is CASSLQRGPYEQYF. The CDR3 DNA reads TGTGCCAGCAGCTTACAGCGGGGGCCCTACGAGCAGTACTTC.

This chain joins TRBV11-2 and TRBJ1-5; D is ambiguous. The CDR3 covers 14 residues. The V end was cut by 0 bases, the J end by 9 bases, with 12 bases between. From germline, CDR1 is SGHAT and CDR2 FQNNGV. The chain's CDR3 is CASSLEGSVAPQHF. The CDR3 bases are TGTGCCAGCAGCTTAGAAGGGAGCGTGGCGCCCCAGCATTTT.

The chain joins TRBV5-1 to TRBJ2-7; a possible D gene is TRBD2 (5 bases). Trimming took 4 bases from V and 4 from J, leaving 15 bases between them. Germline assignment: CDR1 SGHRS and CDR2 YFSETQ. This CDR3 contains 14 residues. The CDR3 protein is CASSPKDSGYEQYF. The CDR3 region has the DNA TGCGCCAGCAGCCCTAAGGACTCGGGGTACGAGCAGTACTTC.

The rearrangement joins TRBV5-4 to TRBJ1-2, with D perhaps matching TRBD1 (6 bases). Looked up from germline, CDR1 is SGHNT and CDR2 is YYREEE (reference sequence). V lost 0 bases, J lost 4 bases, and 10 bases lay in between. The length of the CDR3 is 14 residues. CDR3 sequence reads: CASSLEVGGYGYTF. CDR3 coding DNA: TGTGCCAGCAGCTTGGAAGTAGGGGGCTATGGCTACACCTTC.